The 25 T cell receptor beta chains below all came from one sample that was sequenced in a study of T cell responses to AZD1222 COVID-19 vaccine. Libraries were prepared by immunoSEQ multiplex PCR; TCRdb keeps only in-frame clonotypes and omits some of them. The data show 75,000 to 95,000 clones, with more than 75% seen just once and roughly 4.2% held by the top ten. The sample here was peripheral blood, taken on day 0 of AZD1222 vaccination. The receptors shown here come from an adult in good health.

The genes are TRBV10-1 and TRBJ1-3; the D is unclear. V lost 3 bases and J lost 0, with 9 bases in between. Germline CDR1 reads WNHNN; CDR2 reads SYGVQD (reference sequence). CDR3 size: 15 residues. CDR3 bases: TGCGCCAGCAGTGACCGCAGGCACTCTGGAAACACCATATATTTT. Encoded protein: CASSDRRHSGNTIYF.

The chain is built from TRBV11-2 and TRBJ2-1, with D unresolved. V lost 2 bases to trimming and J lost 6 bases, with 11 bases between them. The CDR3 covers 14 residues. Germline V lookup: CDR1 SGHAT, CDR2 FQNNGV. CDR3 protein: CASSLQETLNEQFF. In DNA, the CDR3 is TGTGCCAGCAGCTTACAGGAGACTCTCAATGAGCAGTTCTTC.

This chain links TRBV18 with TRBJ2-4, with TRBD2 matching 10 bases. The germline V gene has CDR1 KGHSH and CDR2 LQKENI. This CDR3 region has 15 residues. V dropped 0 bases and J dropped 6; count of bases not matched to a gene: 2. CDR3 nucleotides: TGTGCCAGCTCACCACCTAGCGGGGGGTTAAACATTCAGTACTTC. This translates into CASSPPSGGLNIQYF.

This clone showed up just a few times. V gene TRBV6-6 combines with J gene TRBJ2-7; D possibly uses TRBD1 or TRBD2 (5 bases each). CDR1 is MNHNY and CDR2 is SVGAGI in the germline V gene (reference sequence). Trimming left V 5 bases short and J 5 bases short, with 22 bases between. This CDR3 contains 16 residues. Here the CDR3 reads CASSTATRDRTDEQYF. As DNA, the CDR3 is TGTGCCAGCAGTACGGCTACCCGGGACCGGACTGACGAGCAGTACTTC.

A note on this clone: The sample contains more than one DNA sequence encoding this CDR3. The J gene is TRBJ1-4, the V gene TRBV5-4, with 9 bases matching TRBD1. V shed 0 bases and J 6 bases; nucleotides not matched to a gene: 0. The germline gives CDR1 SGHNT, CDR2 YYREEE (reference sequence). This CDR3 contains 14 residues. The CDR3 loop reads CASSLGQGDEKLFF. The DNA for the CDR3 is TGTGCCAGCAGCTTGGGACAGGGGGATGAAAAACTGTTTTTT.

V and J are TRBV9 and TRBJ1-3; tentative D call: TRBD1 (5 bases). The CDR3 contains 16 residues. Germline CDR1 reads SGDLS; CDR2 reads YYNGEE. V gave up 0 bases and J gave up 2 bases, with 12 bases separating them. The CDR3 sequence: CASSVVGEATGNTIYF. The CDR3 nucleotides read TGTGCCAGCAGCGTAGTGGGGGAGGCAACTGGAAACACCATATATTTT.

This chain joins TRBV27 and TRBJ1-2, with unresolved D. Germline loops: CDR1 MNHEY, CDR2 SMNVEV (reference sequence). Trimming removed 2 bases at V and 7 bases at J, with 11 bases between. The CDR3 has 13 amino acids. The chain's CDR3 is CASSLVGAAGYTF. The CDR3 nucleotides are TGTGCCAGCAGTTTAGTCGGTGCCGCTGGCTACACCTTC.

The chain carries TRBV7-9 and TRBJ2-5; D uncertain. CDR3 length: 15 amino acids. V was shortened by 4 bases and J by 5 bases, with 17 bases between the two germline ends. Germline assignment: CDR1 SEHNR and CDR2 FQNEAQ (reference sequence). The CDR3 sequence: CASSSGPSQKETQYF. The DNA of the CDR3 is TGTGCCAGCAGCTCCGGGCCTTCCCAGAAGGAGACCCAGTACTTC. The whole variable domain, filled in from reference TRBV7-9 and TRBJ2-5, reads DTGVSQNPRHKITKRGQNVTFRCDPISEHNRLYWYRQTLGQGPEFLTYFQNEAQLEKSRLLSDRFSAERPKGSFSTLEIQRTEQGDSAMYLCASSSGPSQKETQYFGPGTRLLVL.

This chain uses TRBV7-3 with TRBJ1-1; D gene unclear. V lost 2 bases and J 0 bases, leaving 10 bases between the germline ends. The length of the CDR3 is 15 residues. Germline values: CDR1 SGHTA, CDR2 FQGTGA. For the CDR3, the DNA is TGTGCCAGCAGCTTATACGGGGTAGTGAACACTGAAGCTTTCTTT. Amino acids: CASSLYGVVNTEAFF.

The V and J genes are TRBV7-2 and TRBJ1-6, with 7 bases identical to TRBD1. Germline V CDR1 and CDR2: SGHTA, FQGNSA. V shed 5 bases, J shed 11 bases, and the junction held 6 bases outside the gene matches. The CDR3 consists of 13 residues. In DNA form, the CDR3 reads TGTGCCAGCAGCCCCGGGACAGCCCCACCCCTCCACTTT. Translated, it gives CASSPGTAPPLHF. The full variable domain, its missing parts supplied by reference TRBV7-2 and TRBJ1-6, is GAGVSQSPSNKVTEKGKDVELRCDPISGHTALYWYRQSLGQGLEFLIYFQGNSAPDKSGLPSDRFSAERTGGSVSTLTIQRTQQEDSAVYLCASSPGTAPPLHFGNGTRLTVT.

The genes are TRBV6-5 and TRBJ1-2; TRBD1 matches 11 bases. The trim removed 5 bases at V and 3 bases at J, leaving 5 bases unmatched. The CDR3 contains 15 residues. Germline lookup yields CDR1 MNHEY and CDR2 SVGAGI. The CDR3 is CASSKGQGVDYGYTF. CDR3 bases: TGTGCCAGCAGTAAGGGACAGGGGGTGGACTATGGCTACACCTTC.

Comments on this clone: One junction end disagrees with the germline gene, perhaps due to a read error. The CDR3 region has the DNA TGTGCCAGCAGCTTTAAGGGGGGGCAGCAAATCCACTTC. Amino acids: CASSFKGGQQIHF. The genes are TRBV7-3 and TRBJ2-7, with D possibly being TRBD2 (7 bases). The CDR3 covers 13 residues. Germline V gene sequence: CDR1 SGHTA, CDR2 FQGTGA. Full variable domain (remainder filled in from reference TRBV7-3 and TRBJ2-7): GAGVSQTPSNKVTEKGKYVELRCDPISGHTALYWYRQSLGQGPEFLIYFQGTGAADDSGLPNDRFFAVRPEGSVSTLKIQRTERGDSAVYLCASSFKGGQQIHFGPGTRLTVT.

This rearrangement joins TRBV6-4 to TRBJ1-1; D perhaps matches TRBD1 (5 bases). Between the trimmed V and J ends, which lost 0 bases and 7 bases, there was a span of 21 bases. The CDR3 spans 17 residues. The V gene's germline CDR1 is MRHNA and CDR2 SNTAGT. The DNA for the CDR3 is TGTGCCAGCAGTGACTCGAGTCGACCTGAGGGGAGTAGTGAAGCTTTCTTT. Its protein product is CASSDSSRPEGSSEAFF.

The chain has TRBV29-1 and TRBJ2-7, with 8 bases fitting TRBD2. CDR1 and CDR2 (germline): SQVTM, ANQGSEA. The CDR3 has 14 residues. Unmatched junction bases numbered 5, after V lost 4 bases and J lost 0 bases. This CDR3 reads CSVVLAANSYEQYF. In DNA form, the CDR3 reads TGCAGCGTTGTACTAGCGGCGAACTCCTACGAGCAGTACTTC.

This clone was counted a few times. The rearrangement joins TRBV11-3 to TRBJ2-3, with a possible D match to TRBD1 (5 bases). The CDR3 contains 13 residues. The germline CDR1 and CDR2 sequences are SGHNT and YENEEA. V was trimmed by 5 bases and J by 5 bases, leaving 11 bases between them. This chain's CDR3 is CASSLRVIDTQYF. The DNA of the CDR3 is TGTGCCAGCAGCCTCAGGGTTATAGATACGCAGTATTTT. The full variable domain, with the rest looked up from reference TRBV11-3 and TRBJ2-3, is EAGVVQSPRYKIIEKKQPVAFWCNPISGHNTLYWYLQNLGQGPELLIRYENEEAVDDSQLPKDRFSAERLKGVDSTLKIQPAELGDSAVYLCASSLRVIDTQYFGPGTRLTVL.

The V gene is TRBV7-2, the J gene TRBJ1-2, with TRBD1 as a possible D gene (5 bases). Trimming pared 3 bases from V and 7 bases from J, leaving 15 bases between. Germline V gene lookup returns CDR1 SGHTA and CDR2 FQGNSA. The CDR3 contains 14 residues. CDR3 in DNA: TGTGCCAGCAGCTTTTATCGGGCAGGGACTGGCTACACCTTC. This encodes CASSFYRAGTGYTF.

The chain has TRBV19 and TRBJ2-3; D uncertain. V was cut by 6 bases and J by 5 bases, with 12 bases left in between. Germline V gene lookup returns CDR1 LNHDA and CDR2 SQIVND (reference sequence). The CDR3 sequence is 13 residues long. CDR3 sequence reads: CASSPATRDTQYF. The CDR3 coding sequence is TGTGCCAGTAGCCCCGCAACAAGAGATACGCAGTATTTT.

CDR3 DNA: TGTGCCAGCAGAGAACAGGCGAATAGCAATCAGCCCCAGCATTTT. Translation: CASREQANSNQPQHF. The chain is built from TRBV2 and TRBJ1-5; the D gene is possibly TRBD1 (5 bases). This CDR3 has 15 residues. V lost 6 bases and J 0 bases, leaving 12 bases between the germline ends. CDR1 is SNHLY and CDR2 is FYNNEI in the germline V gene.

The chain has TRBV13 and TRBJ2-1, with D unclear. CDR3 length: 13 amino acids. In germline, CDR1 is PRHDT, CDR2 FYEKMQ (reference sequence). Trimming shortened V by 3 bases and J by 5 bases, and 8 bases separated the two germline ends. The CDR3 spells CASSFNEDNEQFF. In DNA, the CDR3 is TGTGCCAGCAGCTTTAACGAGGACAATGAGCAGTTCTTC.

The J gene is TRBJ2-7, the V gene TRBV4-1; 9 bases map to TRBD1. V dropped 0 bases and J dropped 2; count of bases not matched to a gene: 5. From germline, CDR1 is MGHRA and CDR2 YSYEKL. There are 16 residues in the CDR3. CDR3 sequence: CASSQERRTGAYEQYF. As DNA, the CDR3 is TGCGCCAGCAGCCAAGAAAGAAGGACAGGGGCCTACGAGCAGTACTTC.

V is TRBV11-2 and J is TRBJ1-5; D is uncertain. The CDR3 covers 13 residues. Germline CDR1 and CDR2: SGHAT and FQNNGV. V lost 5 bases and J 9 bases, leaving 14 bases between the germline ends. The CDR3 DNA reads TGTGCCAGCAGCCCCACACGGAATAGGCCCCAGCATTTT. Protein product: CASSPTRNRPQHF.

The chain employs TRBV5-5 and TRBJ1-5, with D unclear. Germline lookup yields CDR1 SGHKS and CDR2 YYEKEE (reference sequence). There are 15 residues in the CDR3. The ends were cut back, 3 bases at V and 10 bases at J, with 20 bases in the middle. CDR3 residues: CASSSVGSGISPQHF. The CDR3, as DNA: TGTGCCAGCAGCTCGGTAGGTTCGGGAATATCACCCCAGCATTTT.

The rearrangement links TRBV2 to TRBJ2-1; no clear D. The germline V gene encodes CDR1 SNHLY and CDR2 FYNNEI. Trimming cost V 5 bases and J 5 bases, with 10 bases left between them. This CDR3 is built from 13 residues. The CDR3 DNA reads TGTGCCAGCAGTTCCCAGCGAGACAATGAGCAGTTCTTC. Translation: CASSSQRDNEQFF.

The chain carries TRBV30 and TRBJ1-5; D gene unclear. V shed 0 bases and J shed 0 bases, with 9 bases lying between them. CDR1 and CDR2 (germline): GTSNPN, SVGIG (reference sequence). The CDR3 consists of 15 residues. CDR3 DNA: TGTGCCTGGAGTGTATCGGGCTATAGCAATCAGCCCCAGCATTTT. Its protein product is CAWSVSGYSNQPQHF.

The chain employs TRBV7-2 and TRBJ2-2; TRBD2 matches 7 bases. This CDR3 has 15 amino acids. CDR1 and CDR2 (germline): SGHTA, FQGNSA. The V segment lost 5 bases and the J segment 5 bases; nucleotides outside the gene matches: 8. As DNA, the CDR3 is TGTGCCAGCAGCCCAAAAAGTAGCGGGACCGGGGAGCTGTTTTTT. Translating gives CASSPKSSGTGELFF.